This entry lists 9 T cell receptor beta chains sequenced from one sample in a study of OX40 agonist ivuxolimab in advanced cancers. The data were produced by immunoSEQ multiplex PCR, yet TCRdb's version contains in-frame clones alone and is incomplete. The top ten hold around 21% of the sample, which has around 30,000 clones, roughly 84% seen once. The starting material was CD4+ or CD8+ T cells sorted from blood, obtained in a trial of the OX40 agonist ivuxolimab. These receptors were obtained from an adult with an advanced solid tumor such as melanoma, head and neck, liver or kidney cancer.

This chain joins TRBV27 and TRBJ2-1, with 11 nucleotides matching TRBD2. This CDR3 is built from 18 residues. V trimming: 8 bases; J trimming: 1 base; junction bases outside the gene matches: 13. Per the germline V gene, CDR1 is MNHEY and CDR2 is SMNVEV (reference sequence). The CDR3 reads CASPRDRLAGLSYNEQFF. The CDR3 bases are TGTGCCAGCCCCCGGGACAGACTAGCGGGACTATCCTACAATGAGCAGTTCTTC.

J is TRBJ1-1 and V is TRBV6-5; D is perhaps TRBD1 (5 bases). The CDR3 runs 14 residues. The V end was cut by 6 bases, the J end by 5 bases, with 16 bases between. Germline CDR1 reads MNHEY; CDR2 reads SVGAGI. CDR3 loop: CASSSPRGMTEAFF. CDR3 DNA: TGTGCCAGCAGCTCACCAAGGGGTATGACTGAAGCTTTCTTT.

V is TRBV7-3 and J is TRBJ2-1, with 7 positions matching TRBD1. The CDR3 loop spans 17 amino acids. CDR1 is SGHTA and CDR2 is FQGTGA in the germline V gene. V lost 10 bases and J lost 8; bases outside the gene matches: 23. CDR3 loop: CATTPPGGEDPRDEQFF. In DNA form, the CDR3 reads TGTGCCACCACCCCCCCAGGGGGAGAAGACCCCCGGGATGAGCAGTTCTTC. Combining the CDR3 with reference TRBV7-3 and TRBJ2-1 gives the whole variable domain GAGVSQTPSNKVTEKGKYVELRCDPISGHTALYWYRQSLGQGPEFLIYFQGTGAADDSGLPNDRFFAVRPEGSVSTLKIQRTERGDSAVYLCATTPPGGEDPRDEQFFGPGTRLTVL.

The rearrangement uses TRBV27 and TRBJ2-7; perhaps TRBD1 as D (6 bases). CDR3 length equals 14 residues. Germline V gene data show CDR1 as MNHEY and CDR2 as SMNVEV (reference sequence). Between the trimmed V and J ends, which lost 2 bases and 1 base, there was a span of 9 bases. CDR3 in DNA: TGTGCCAGCAGTTTAGCGACAGGTTCCTACGAGCAGTACTTC. It specifies CASSLATGSYEQYF.

The chain joins TRBV28 to TRBJ2-7; D unresolved. Germline V lookup: CDR1 MDHEN, CDR2 SYDVKM. V was shortened by 6 bases and J by 0 bases, with 6 bases between the two germline ends. This CDR3 has 12 residues. The CDR3 protein is CASSILSYEQYF. The CDR3 DNA reads as TGTGCCAGCAGCATCCTCTCCTACGAGCAGTACTTC.

The rearrangement uses TRBV11-1 and TRBJ2-1; D possibly matches TRBD1 or TRBD2 (6 bases each). V lost 1 base and J lost 3, with 13 bases in between. Germline V CDR1 and CDR2: SGHAT, FQDESV (reference sequence). The CDR3 sequence is 16 residues long. The chain's CDR3 is CASSLVWGAYYNEQFF. The CDR3, as DNA: TGTGCCAGCAGCTTAGTGTGGGGGGCCTACTACAATGAGCAGTTCTTC.

This clone was detected only once. This chain joins TRBV5-1 and TRBJ2-3; 12 bases map to TRBD2. V dropped 3 bases and J dropped 0; count of bases not matched to a gene: 2. The CDR3 runs to 16 residues. CDR1 is SGHRS, CDR2 YFSETQ, per germline. The DNA for the CDR3 is TGCGCCAGCAGCTCCGGGACTAGCGGGAGCACAGATACGCAGTATTTT. It encodes CASSSGTSGSTDTQYF. The full variable domain, completed using reference TRBV5-1 and TRBJ2-3, is KAGVTQTPRYLIKTRGQQVTLSCSPISGHRSVSWYQQTPGQGLQFLFEYFSETQRNKGNFPGRFSGRQFSNSRSEMNVSTLELGDSALYLCASSSGTSGSTDTQYFGPGTRLTVL.

The chain couples TRBV9 to TRBJ2-5; 9 nucleotides agree with TRBD1. CDR1 and CDR2 from the germline V gene are SGDLS and YYNGEE. This CDR3 spans 14 amino acids. J lost 4 bases, V lost 3 bases, and 4 bases had no gene match. CDR3 in amino acids: CASSAGTGRETQYF. CDR3 bases: TGTGCCAGCAGCGCCGGGACAGGGAGAGAGACCCAGTACTTC.

V gene TRBV5-6 combines with J gene TRBJ2-1, with D possibly called TRBD1 or TRBD2 (6 bases each). Germline assignment: CDR1 SGHDT and CDR2 YYEEEE. V was pared by 3 bases and J by 1 base, with 11 bases between. The length of the CDR3 is 15 residues. CDR3 residues: CASSWGAVSYNEQFF. The CDR3 bases are TGTGCCAGCAGCTGGGGGGCTGTATCCTACAATGAGCAGTTCTTC.